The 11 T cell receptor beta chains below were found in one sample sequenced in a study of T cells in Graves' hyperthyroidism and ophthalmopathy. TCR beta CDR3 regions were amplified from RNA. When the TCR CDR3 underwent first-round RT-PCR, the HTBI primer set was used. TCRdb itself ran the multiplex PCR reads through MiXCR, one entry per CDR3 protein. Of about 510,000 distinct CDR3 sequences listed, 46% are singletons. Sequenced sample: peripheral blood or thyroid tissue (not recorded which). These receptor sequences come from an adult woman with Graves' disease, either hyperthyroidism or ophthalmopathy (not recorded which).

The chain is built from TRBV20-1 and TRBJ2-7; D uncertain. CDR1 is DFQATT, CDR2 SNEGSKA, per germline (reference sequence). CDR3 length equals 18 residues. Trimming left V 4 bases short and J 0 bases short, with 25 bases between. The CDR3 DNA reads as TGCAGTGCTAAGAAATGGAAGACAACTCGAATACCCTCCTACGAGCAGTACTTC. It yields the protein CSAKKWKTTRIPSYEQYF.

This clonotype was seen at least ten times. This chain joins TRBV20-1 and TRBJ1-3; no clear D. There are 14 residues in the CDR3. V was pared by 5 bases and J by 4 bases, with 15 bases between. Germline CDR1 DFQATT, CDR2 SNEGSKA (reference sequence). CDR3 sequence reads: CSAPDQTAGNTIYF. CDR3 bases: TGCAGTGCTCCAGACCAAACGGCGGGAAACACCATATATTTT.

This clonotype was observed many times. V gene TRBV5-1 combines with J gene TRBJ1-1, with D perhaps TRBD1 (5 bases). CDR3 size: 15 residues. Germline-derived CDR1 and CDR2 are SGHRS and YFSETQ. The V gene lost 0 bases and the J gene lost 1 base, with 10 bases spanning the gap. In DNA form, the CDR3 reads TGCGCCAGCAGCTTGGAAGGACAATGGAACACTGAAGCTTTCTTT. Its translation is CASSLEGQWNTEAFF.

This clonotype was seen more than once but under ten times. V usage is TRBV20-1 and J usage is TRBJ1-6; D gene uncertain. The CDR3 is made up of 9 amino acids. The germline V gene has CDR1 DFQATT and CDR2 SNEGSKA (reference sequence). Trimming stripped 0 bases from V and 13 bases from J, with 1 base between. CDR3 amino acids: CSARDPLHF. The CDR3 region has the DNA TGCAGTGCTAGAGATCCCCTCCACTTT.

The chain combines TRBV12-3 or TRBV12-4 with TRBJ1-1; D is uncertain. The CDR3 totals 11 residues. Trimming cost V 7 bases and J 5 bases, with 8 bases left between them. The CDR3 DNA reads TGTGCCAGCACAACCGCGACTGAAGCTTTCTTT. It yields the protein CASTTATEAFF.

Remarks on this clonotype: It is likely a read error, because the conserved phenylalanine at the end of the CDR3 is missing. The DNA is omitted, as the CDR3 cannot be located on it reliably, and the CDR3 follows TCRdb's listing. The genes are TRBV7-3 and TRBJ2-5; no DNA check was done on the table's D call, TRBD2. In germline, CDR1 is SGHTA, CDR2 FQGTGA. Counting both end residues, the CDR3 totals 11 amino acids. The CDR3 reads CASSAGLAYRY.

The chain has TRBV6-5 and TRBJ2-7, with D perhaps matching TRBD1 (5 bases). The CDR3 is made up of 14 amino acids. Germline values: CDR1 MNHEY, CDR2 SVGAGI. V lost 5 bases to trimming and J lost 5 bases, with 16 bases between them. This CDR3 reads CASSRQFGIHEQYF. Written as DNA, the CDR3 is TGTGCCAGCAGTAGACAGTTCGGCATCCACGAGCAGTACTTC.

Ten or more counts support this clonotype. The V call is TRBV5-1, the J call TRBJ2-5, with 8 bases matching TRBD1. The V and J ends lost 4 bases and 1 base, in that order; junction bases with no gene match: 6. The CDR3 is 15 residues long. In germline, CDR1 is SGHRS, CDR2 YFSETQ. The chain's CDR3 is CASSPGQGFQETQYF. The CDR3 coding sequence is TGCGCCAGCAGCCCCGGACAGGGATTCCAAGAGACCCAGTACTTC.

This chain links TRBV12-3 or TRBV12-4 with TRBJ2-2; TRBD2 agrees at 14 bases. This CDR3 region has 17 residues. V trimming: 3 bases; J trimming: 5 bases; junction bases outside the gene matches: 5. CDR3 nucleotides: TGTGCCAGCAGTTTGGGGACTAGCGGGAGCCCGACCGGGGAGCTGTTTTTT. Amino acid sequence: CASSLGTSGSPTGELFF.

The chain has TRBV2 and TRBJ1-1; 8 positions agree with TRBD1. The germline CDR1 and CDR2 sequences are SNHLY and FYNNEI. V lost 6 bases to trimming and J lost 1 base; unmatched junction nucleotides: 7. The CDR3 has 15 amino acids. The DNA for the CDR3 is TGTGCCAGCAGGACGCGACAGGGGCAGAACACTGAAGCTTTCTTT. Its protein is CASRTRQGQNTEAFF.

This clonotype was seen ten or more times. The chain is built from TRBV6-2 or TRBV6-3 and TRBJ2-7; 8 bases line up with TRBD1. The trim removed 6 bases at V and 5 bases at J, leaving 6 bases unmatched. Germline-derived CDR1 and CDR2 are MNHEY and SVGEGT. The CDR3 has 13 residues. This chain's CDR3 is CASSTGQGHEQYF. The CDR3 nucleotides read TGTGCCAGCAGCACCGGACAGGGCCACGAGCAGTACTTC.